Shown below are 4 T cell receptor beta chains from a single sample sequenced in a study of long-term antiretroviral therapy in people with HIV. An immunoSEQ assay, version v3.0, was performed at survey level. Profiled with immunoSEQ multiplex PCR; TCRdb holds only in-frame clones, not every one. The table lists tens of thousands of clones, 85% of them singletons. Sequences were derived from unsorted PBMCs, sampled 2.3 years after starting antiretroviral therapy. Every receptor here comes from a man in his forties or fifties with HIV.

The V and J genes are TRBV7-9 and TRBJ1-1; the D is unclear. V was shortened by 3 bases and J by 1 base, with 6 bases between the two germline ends. Germline loops: CDR1 SEHNR, CDR2 FQNEAQ (reference sequence). The CDR3 loop spans 13 amino acids. CDR3 sequence reads: CASSFEANTEAFF. DNA of the CDR3: TGTGCCAGCAGCTTCGAAGCGAACACTGAAGCTTTCTTT.

The chain employs TRBV6-1 and TRBJ1-2; D gene unclear. V dropped 2 bases and J dropped 4 bases, with 5 bases sitting between them. The CDR3 extends over 12 amino acids. Germline V gene data show CDR1 as MNHNS and CDR2 as SASEGT. In nucleotides, the CDR3 is TGTGCCAGCAGTGAACGGATCTATGGCTACACCTTC. It is translated as CASSERIYGYTF.

The chain couples TRBV18 to TRBJ2-7, with 7 bases matching TRBD1. CDR3 length: 12 amino acids. V was clipped by 4 bases and J by 5 bases; unmatched bases: 2. Germline values: CDR1 KGHSH, CDR2 LQKENI. As DNA, the CDR3 is TGTGCCAGCTCACAACAGGGGAACGAGCAGTACTTC. As protein: CASSQQGNEQYF.

This clone appeared once. This chain connects TRBV5-1 to TRBJ2-2; D not resolved. Per the germline V gene, CDR1 is SGHRS and CDR2 is YFSETQ. The CDR3 contains 16 residues. V lost 1 base to trimming and J lost 0 bases, with 10 bases between them. The chain's CDR3 is CASSLRSNANTGELFF. Written as DNA, the CDR3 is TGCGCCAGCAGCTTGCGGAGTAACGCGAACACCGGGGAGCTGTTTTTT.